A single sample is the source of the 6 T cell receptor beta chains below, sequenced in a study of naive and memory T cell subsets. Two oligonucleotides, mixed equimolar, formed the beta constant-region primer covering TRBC1 and TRBC2. Ligated cDNA was amplified by four rounds of PCR with nested alpha and beta constant-region primers and SP2. TCRdb recomputed calls from the UMI-ligation and nested PCR reads with MiXCR, one row per CDR3 protein. The profile shows about 120,000 distinct CDR3 sequences, 35% to 40% of them singletons. Sequenced input: central memory CD4+ T cells from blood. Receptors were obtained from a human donor in good health.

This clonotype was detected only a few times. The CDR3 coding sequence is TGTGCCAGCAGTTTAGGGGACAGGGGTTACTTGCAGTACTTC. Translation gives CASSLGDRGYLQYF. The chain has TRBV28 and TRBJ2-7, with TRBD1 identical over 10 bases. Germline V lookup: CDR1 MDHEN, CDR2 SYDVKM. CDR3 length equals 14 residues. V was clipped by 2 bases and J by 9 bases; unmatched bases: 7.

There are many counts of this clonotype. The V call is TRBV11-2, the J call TRBJ2-7; D may match TRBD1 or TRBD2 (6 bases each). Trimming removed 6 bases from V and 4 bases from J, with 19 bases in between. The CDR3 is 15 amino acids. In germline, CDR1 is SGHAT, CDR2 FQNNGV. The CDR3 sequence is CASRRAAGQTYEQYF. The CDR3 bases are TGTGCCAGCAGACGTGCCGCGGGACAAACATACGAGCAGTACTTC.

This clonotype appeared once. The V and J genes are TRBV20-1 and TRBJ2-1; unclear D gene. Trimming shortened V by 5 bases and J by 9 bases, and 14 bases separated the two germline ends. This CDR3 region has 12 residues. Germline loops: CDR1 DFQATT, CDR2 SNEGSKA (reference sequence). DNA for the CDR3: TGCAGTGCTGGAAGGTCTTCTGGTGAGCAGTTCTTC. Translating it yields CSAGRSSGEQFF.

This chain connects TRBV7-2 to TRBJ2-7; no definite D call. V was cut by 1 base and J by 4 bases, with 14 bases left in between. CDR1 is SGHTA, CDR2 FQGNSA, per germline. This CDR3 spans 15 amino acids. The CDR3 DNA reads as TGTGCCAGCAGCTTAGGTACAAAGGGAACATACGAGCAGTACTTC. This sequence encodes CASSLGTKGTYEQYF.

CDR3 bases: TGTGCCAGCAGCTTGGATGGACTTAGCAATCAGCCCCAGCATTTT. Translated: CASSLDGLSNQPQHF. V is TRBV5-4 and J is TRBJ1-5; D not resolved. The ends were cut back, 0 bases at V and 0 bases at J, with 7 bases in the middle. This CDR3 has 15 amino acids. Germline V gives CDR1 SGHNT, CDR2 YYREEE (reference sequence).

This clonotype occurred a few times. This chain uses TRBV7-9 with TRBJ2-1; no clear D. V was trimmed by 6 bases and J by 4 bases, leaving 10 bases between them. This CDR3 has 13 amino acids. Germline lookup yields CDR1 SEHNR and CDR2 FQNEAQ (reference sequence). CDR3 nucleotide sequence: TGTGCCAGCAGTCTTGTGGGGTACAATGAGCAGTTCTTC. This sequence encodes CASSLVGYNEQFF.